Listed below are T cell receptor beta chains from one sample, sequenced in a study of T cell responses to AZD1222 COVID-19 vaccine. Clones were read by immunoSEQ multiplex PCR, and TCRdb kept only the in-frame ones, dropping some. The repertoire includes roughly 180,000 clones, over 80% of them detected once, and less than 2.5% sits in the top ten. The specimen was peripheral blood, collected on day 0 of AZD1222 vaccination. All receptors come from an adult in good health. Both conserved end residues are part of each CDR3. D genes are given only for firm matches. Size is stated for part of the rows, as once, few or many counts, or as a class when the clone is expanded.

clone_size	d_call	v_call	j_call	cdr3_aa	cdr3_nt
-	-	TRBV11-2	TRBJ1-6	CASNGAPRRSTLHF	TGTGCCAGCAACGGGGCCCCAAGACGGAGTACCCTCCACTTT
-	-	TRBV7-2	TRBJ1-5	CASSLVSQGSQPQHF	TGTGCCAGCAGCTTAGTGTCCCAGGGGAGTCAGCCCCAGCATTTT
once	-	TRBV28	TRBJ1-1	CASSLRRVAEAFF	TGTGCCAGCAGTTTACGTCGGGTCGCTGAAGCTTTCTTT
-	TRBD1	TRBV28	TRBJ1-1	CASKRDRGNTEAFF	TGTGCCAGCAAAAGGGACAGGGGCAACACTGAAGCTTTCTTT
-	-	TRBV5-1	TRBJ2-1	CASSLEAGVWNEQFF	TGCGCCAGCAGCTTGGAGGCAGGTGTGTGGAATGAGCAGTTCTTC
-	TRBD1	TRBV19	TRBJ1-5	CASARDRESNQPQHF	TGTGCCAGTGCCCGCGACAGGGAAAGCAATCAGCCCCAGCATTTT
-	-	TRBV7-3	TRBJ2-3	CASSLRGARSTDTQYF	TGTGCCAGCAGCTTAAGGGGCGCACGAAGCACAGATACGCAGTATTTT
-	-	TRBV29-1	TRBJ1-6	CSVEFREGSPLHF	TGCAGCGTTGAATTCCGGGAAGGCTCACCCCTCCACTTT
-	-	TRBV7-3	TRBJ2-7	CASSLSPDRRSYEQYF	TGTGCCAGCAGCTTATCGCCGGACAGACGTTCCTACGAGCAGTACTTC
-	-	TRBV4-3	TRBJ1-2	CASSQGGNYGYTF	TGCGCCAGCAGCCAGGGAGGAAACTATGGCTACACCTTC